This T cell receptor (beta chain) was identified during a study of blood T cell repertoires in COVID-19. Across the study: COVID-19 samples collected from the United States, Italy and Spain covered acute and convalescent phases. From T cells, B-cell-depleted T cells, or PBMCs came the material, which was cDNA or gDNA.

Original processing notes: For nucleated cells, counts were estimated from reference gene primer amplification. The protocol was immunoSEQ multiplex PCR, while the TCRdb copy is restricted to in-frame clones and leaves out a portion. That table is the source of V, J and clone size, and D and trimming were worked out from the DNA. The sample yields around 120,000 clones, 75% to 90% seen once. Sequenced sample: peripheral blood. This TCR was sampled from a man aged 70-80 years with acute or convalescent COVID-19.

The CDR3 bases are TGTGCCAGCAGCTTCGAGGGCCATGAGCAGTTCTTC. Encoded protein: CASSFEGHEQFF. The chain couples TRBV7-8 to TRBJ2-1, with a tentative D call TRBD2 (5 bases). The CDR3 is 12 residues long. Trimming removed 3 bases from V and 8 bases from J, with 8 bases in between. Germline lookup yields CDR1 SGHVS and CDR2 FQNEAQ.